This TCR beta chain was documented in a study of T-cell reconstitution after alpha-beta-depleted transplantation in children. TCRbeta library construction was performed incorporating unique molecular identifiers. TCRdb re-called the PCR reads with MiXCR, one entry per CDR3 protein. The table lists fewer than 90,000 distinct CDR3 sequences, about 6.7% of them singletons. This clonotype is a singleton in its sample. Trimming removed 9 bases from V and 3 bases from J, with 13 bases in between. This CDR3 comprises 12 residues. CDR1 and CDR2 (germline): SGHNT, YYREEE (reference sequence). The clonotype comes from a human donor who donated a stem cell graft to a child with acute lymphoblastic leukemia. The V and J genes are TRBV5-4 and TRBJ2-7; D is unclear. Sequenced material: PBMCs from the stem cell graft donor, taken from the stem cell graft. The CDR3 DNA is TGTGCCATTAGTAATGGGCACTACGAGCAGTACTTC. Its translation is CAISNGHYEQYF. The full variable domain, with the rest looked up from reference TRBV5-4 and TRBJ2-7, is ETGVTQSPTHLIKTRGQQVTLRCSSQSGHNTVSWYQQALGQGPQFIFQYYREEENGRGNFPPRFSGLQFPNYSSELNVNALELDDSALYLCAISNGHYEQYFGPGTRLTVT.